These 24 T cell receptor beta chains came from one sample sequenced in a study of post-analysis software for immune sequencing data. These receptors are not linked to any known antigen. Unique molecular identifiers had been added to the TCR beta cDNA libraries. In TCRdb, the PCR reads were re-called with MiXCR into one record per CDR3 protein. The table lists hundreds of thousands of distinct CDR3 sequences, around 47% of them singletons, with over 1.5% in the top ten. General study findings and limits: Patients carried roughly 5 TRBV segments more frequently than controls did, and TRBV5-6, TRBV5-1 and TRBV20-1 were among them.

Material for sequencing was blood. The receptors were sampled from a girl aged 5 to 17 with multiple sclerosis.

The V and J genes are TRBV10-3 and TRBJ2-5, with D unresolved. Trimming pared 0 bases from V and 5 bases from J, leaving 4 bases between. CDR1 is ENHRY and CDR2 is SYGVKD in the germline V gene. The CDR3 consists of 12 residues. CDR3 protein: CAISESYETQYF. The CDR3 coding sequence is TGTGCCATCAGTGAGTCGTACGAGACCCAGTACTTC.

This clonotype was counted a few times. The CDR3: CASSYSSAGVQETQYF. The CDR3 coding sequence is TGTGCCAGCAGTTACTCGAGCGCGGGAGTTCAGGAGACCCAGTACTTC. The chain combines TRBV6-5 with TRBJ2-5; 7 nucleotides line up with TRBD2. The V and J ends lost 0 bases and 5 bases, in that order; junction bases with no gene match: 9. This CDR3 comprises 16 residues. The germline V gene has CDR1 MNHEY and CDR2 SVGAGI.

The gene calls are TRBV12-3 or TRBV12-4 and TRBJ1-5; the D gene is possibly TRBD1 (5 bases). The CDR3 loop spans 14 amino acids. The germline V and J ends were trimmed by 6 bases and 2 bases, with 11 bases remaining between them. CDR3 bases: TGTGCCAGCAGCGCGGACAAGGGCAATCAGCCCCAGCATTTT. It translates to CASSADKGNQPQHF.

V usage is TRBV5-1 and J usage is TRBJ2-5; 9 nucleotides align to TRBD2. CDR1 and CDR2 (germline): SGHRS, YFSETQ. The CDR3 totals 15 residues. Losses at the gene ends were 6 bases for V and 4 bases for J; bases not matched to a gene: 10. CDR3 sequence (DNA): TGCGCCAGCATTCCGGCTAGCGGGGCCGGAGAGACCCAGTACTTC. Its translation is CASIPASGAGETQYF.

The chain carries TRBV4-2 and TRBJ2-1; 13 bases agree with TRBD2. Losses at the gene ends were 4 bases for V and 0 bases for J; bases not matched to a gene: 9. CDR1 is LGHNA and CDR2 is YNFKEQ in the germline V gene. This CDR3 is 19 amino acids long. CDR3 sequence (DNA): TGTGCCAGCAGCCGAACCGGGACTAGCGGGGTCCTCTCCTACAATGAGCAGTTCTTC. This encodes CASSRTGTSGVLSYNEQFF.

V gene TRBV6-5 combines with J gene TRBJ2-5; 9 positions match TRBD1. CDR1 and CDR2 (germline): MNHEY, SVGAGI. V lost 5 bases and J lost 5; bases outside the gene matches: 3. This CDR3 has 13 amino acids. The CDR3 loop reads CASSDRGEETQYF. In nucleotides, the CDR3 is TGTGCCAGCAGTGACAGGGGGGAGGAGACCCAGTACTTC.

The genes are TRBV10-3 and TRBJ2-7; TRBD1 is a possible D gene (6 bases). V was shortened by 9 bases and J by 3 bases, with 15 bases between the two germline ends. CDR1 and CDR2 (germline): ENHRY, SYGVKD. The CDR3 length is 13 residues. CDR3 sequence: CAMAQGLGYEQYF. CDR3 DNA: TGTGCCATGGCACAGGGTTTGGGCTACGAGCAGTACTTC.

V is TRBV4-2 and J is TRBJ1-1, with D maybe TRBD1 (6 bases). Germline V lookup: CDR1 LGHNA, CDR2 YNFKEQ. Trimming pared 4 bases from V and 11 bases from J, leaving 17 bases between. The CDR3 contains 13 residues. The CDR3, as DNA: TGTGCCAGCAGCCTAAGTGAGGGGGGTGAGGCTTTCTTT. Its translation: CASSLSEGGEAFF.

The CDR3 loop reads CASSPSSTNEQFF. The CDR3, as DNA: TGTGCCAGCAGCCCCTCGAGCACCAATGAGCAGTTCTTC. The chain couples TRBV12-3 or TRBV12-4 to TRBJ2-1; D is uncertain. CDR3 size: 13 residues. V was pared by 6 bases and J by 6 bases, with 12 bases between.

The chain employs TRBV2 and TRBJ1-2; tentatively, D is TRBD1 (5 bases). There are 15 residues in the CDR3. The V and J ends lost 3 bases and 8 bases respectively, with 19 bases between them. Per germline, CDR1 SNHLY and CDR2 FYNNEI. In DNA, the CDR3 is TGTGCCAGCAGTGACGATCGGTACGGCTCAGGGGGCTACACCTTC. Translating it yields CASSDDRYGSGGYTF.

The gene calls are TRBV12-3 or TRBV12-4 and TRBJ1-4; 7 nucleotides agree with TRBD1. The CDR3 totals 16 residues. With V trimmed by 6 bases and J by 10 bases, 17 bases remained unmatched. CDR3 DNA: TGTGCCAGCAGCTCAAATCCGGTAGGACAGGCTGCAAAACTGTTTTTT. This sequence encodes CASSSNPVGQAAKLFF.

This clonotype was found once. The chain combines TRBV12-3 or TRBV12-4 with TRBJ1-5, with D unresolved. The CDR3 loop spans 13 amino acids. The V end was cut by 7 bases, the J end by 4 bases, with 11 bases between. The CDR3 sequence: CASKQTINQPQHF. The CDR3 coding sequence is TGTGCCAGCAAACAGACCATTAATCAGCCCCAGCATTTT.

CDR3 region: CAISDVVAGGEYTDTQYF. The DNA of the CDR3 is TGTGCCATCAGTGATGTAGTAGCGGGGGGTGAATACACAGATACGCAGTATTTT. The rearrangement uses TRBV10-3 and TRBJ2-3; 10 bases are shared with TRBD2. Losses at the gene ends were 3 bases for V and 2 bases for J; bases not matched to a gene: 11. Germline V gives CDR1 ENHRY, CDR2 SYGVKD. The CDR3 spans 18 residues.

The chain uses TRBV12-3 or TRBV12-4 and TRBJ2-3; TRBD2 matches at 11 bases. With 2 bases clipped from V and 5 bases from J, the junction kept 6 bases outside the gene matches. The CDR3 length is 16 residues. CDR3 sequence (DNA): TGTGCCAGCAGTTTATTCCTAGCGGGAGGCGGAGATACGCAGTATTTT. This gives the protein CASSLFLAGGGDTQYF.

The gene calls are TRBV25-1 and TRBJ2-4; D uncertain. The V and J ends lost 3 bases and 0 bases respectively, with 9 bases between them. The CDR3 has 15 amino acids. Germline lookup yields CDR1 MGHDK and CDR2 SYGVNS. This CDR3 is CASSDRFLAKNIQYF. In DNA, the CDR3 is TGTGCCAGCAGTGACAGGTTCTTAGCCAAAAACATTCAGTACTTC.

This clonotype occurred once. The chain couples TRBV12-3 or TRBV12-4 to TRBJ2-6; 9 bases match TRBD1. This CDR3 has 17 residues. Germline trimming cut 6 bases from V and 2 bases from J; bases unmatched to any gene: 8. This chain's CDR3 is CASRYRGRPPGANVLTF. In nucleotides, the CDR3 is TGTGCCAGCAGATACAGGGGGCGCCCCCCTGGGGCCAACGTCCTGACTTTC.

This clonotype has only a few counts. The chain employs TRBV6-6 and TRBJ1-6; D is unresolved. The germline V gene encodes CDR1 MNHNY and CDR2 SVGAGI (reference sequence). The CDR3 loop spans 14 amino acids. V was clipped by 6 bases and J by 10 bases, with 16 bases between them. DNA of the CDR3: TGTGCCAGCAGCCCGGACCCAACCCCCTCACCCCTCCACTTT. This sequence encodes CASSPDPTPSPLHF.

V usage is TRBV2 and J usage is TRBJ2-3, with D unresolved. Trimming removed 8 bases at V and 4 bases at J, with 19 bases between. This CDR3 comprises 15 residues. Per germline, CDR1 SNHLY and CDR2 FYNNEI. The CDR3 nucleotides are TGTGCCAGCGGAAGTGACCGGTCCGCCGCAGATACGCAGTATTTT. It specifies CASGSDRSAADTQYF.

This clonotype was recorded only once. The gene calls are TRBV21-1 and TRBJ1-4; the table's D call TRBD1 went unverified against the DNA. TRBV21-1 is reported as a pseudogene. The CDR3 is 17 amino acids. CDR3 loop: CASSKEAGDSTNEKLFF. The CDR3 region has the DNA TGTGCCAGCAGCAAAGAGGCAGGGGACTCGACTAATGAAAAACTGTTTTTT.

The chain recombines TRBV12-3 or TRBV12-4 with TRBJ1-4, with TRBD1 identical over 8 bases. The V and J ends lost 6 bases and 7 bases, in that order; junction bases with no gene match: 7. The CDR3 extends over 14 amino acids. CDR3 bases: TGTGCCAGCAGGACCGGGACAGGATCTGAAAAACTGTTTTTT. Encoded protein: CASRTGTGSEKLFF.

V and J are TRBV15 and TRBJ2-7; no reliable D call. Looked up from germline, CDR1 is LNHNV and CDR2 is YYDKDF (reference sequence). This CDR3 is 14 amino acids long. V shed 0 bases and J shed 1 base, with 7 bases lying between them. CDR3 sequence reads: CATSRDEGSYEQYF. CDR3 bases: TGTGCCACCAGCAGAGATGAAGGGTCCTACGAGCAGTACTTC.

V gene TRBV29-1 combines with J gene TRBJ2-1, with TRBD2 identical over 10 bases. J gave up 7 bases and V 5 bases, and 8 bases lay outside the gene matches. CDR1 is SQVTM, CDR2 ANQGSEA, per germline. This CDR3 region has 14 residues. The CDR3 sequence is CSVFEREGWNEQFF. The CDR3 DNA reads TGCAGCGTTTTCGAGCGGGAGGGCTGGAATGAGCAGTTCTTC.

This chain links TRBV29-1 with TRBJ2-2; no firm D call. In germline, CDR1 is SQVTM, CDR2 ANQGSEA. This CDR3 has 11 amino acids. V was pared by 7 bases and J by 5 bases, with 8 bases between. DNA for the CDR3: TGCAGCGCAAGAGCAACCGGGGAGCTGTTTTTT. Residues: CSARATGELFF.

The V call is TRBV12-3 or TRBV12-4, the J call TRBJ2-3; D perhaps matches TRBD1 (5 bases). This CDR3 contains 14 residues. Between the trimmed V and J ends, which lost 2 bases and 5 bases, there was a span of 11 bases. DNA of the CDR3: TGTGCCAGCAGTTTAACATCAGGGCAAGATACGCAGTATTTT. Translation gives CASSLTSGQDTQYF.